These 27 T cell receptor beta chains came from one sample sequenced in a study of T cell repertoires in cytomegalovirus infection. TCRdb independently ran MiXCR on the reads; one entry per CDR3 protein. The sample comprises about 310,000 distinct CDR3 sequences, around 9.6% of which are singletons, and 2% to 3% rests with the top ten. Sequencing input: PBMCs. The receptors originated from a human donor in good health (CMV status not recorded). Some clones in this sample may be carry-over from other donors' samples.

This clonotype was recorded many times. At one end, the junction sequence differs from germline, possibly due to a read error. V usage is TRBV6-2 or TRBV6-3 and J usage is TRBJ2-1, with 8 bases matching TRBD2. The CDR3 loop spans 19 amino acids. Germline V gene sequence: CDR1 MNHEY, CDR2 SVGEGT. CDR3 in DNA: TGTGCCAGCAGTTACCAGTTAACGTTCGGGAGGGAGGGGCGTCCTCGTGGAATCTTC. This encodes CASSYQLTFGREGRPRGIF.

This clonotype occurred a few times. V gene TRBV5-3 combines with J gene TRBJ2-1; 7 bases are shared with TRBD1. TRBV5-3 is an open reading frame whose function is uncertain. J was trimmed by 4 bases and V by 0 bases; bases with no gene match: 10. The CDR3 has 17 amino acids. The CDR3 nucleotides read TGTGCCAGAAGCTTGGGATTTTGGACAGGTCAATACAATGAGCAGTTCTTC. Translated, it gives CARSLGFWTGQYNEQFF.

This clonotype was counted many times. The chain has TRBV7-2 and TRBJ2-4; 8 bases align to TRBD1. Per germline, CDR1 SGHTA and CDR2 FQGNSA. The junction had 8 bases not matched to a gene; V was cut back by 3 bases and J by 7 bases. The CDR3 contains 15 residues. The CDR3 DNA sequence: TGTGCCAGCAGCTTCCCCCCGCGGACAGGGAACATTCAGTACTTC. This gives the protein CASSFPPRTGNIQYF.

The V call is TRBV28, the J call TRBJ1-4; 8 nucleotides line up with TRBD1. The CDR3 contains 16 residues. Trimming at V came to 5 bases and at J to 4 bases, leaving 9 bases not matched to a gene. Germline-derived CDR1 and CDR2 are MDHEN and SYDVKM. The CDR3 region is CASSLWGTGLNEKLFF. DNA of the CDR3: TGTGCCAGCAGTCTCTGGGGGACAGGCCTTAATGAAAAACTGTTTTTT.

This clonotype was counted at least ten times. The rearrangement links TRBV5-1 to TRBJ2-2; D possibly corresponds to TRBD2 (5 bases). Trimming left V 0 bases short and J 5 bases short, with 14 bases between. CDR1 is SGHRS, CDR2 YFSETQ, per germline. The CDR3 contains 16 residues. DNA for the CDR3: TGCGCCAGCAGCTTGGAAGTAACCAGGAGGACCGGGGAGCTGTTTTTT. Encoded protein: CASSLEVTRRTGELFF.

This sequence joins TRBV20-1 and TRBJ2-3; 13 bases match TRBD2. Per germline, CDR1 DFQATT and CDR2 SNEGSKA (reference sequence). CDR3 size: 16 residues. Trimming at V came to 6 bases and at J to 0 bases, leaving 6 bases not matched to a gene. The CDR3 loop reads CSATGLAGYSTDTQYF. In nucleotides, the CDR3 is TGCAGTGCCACGGGACTAGCGGGGTACAGCACAGATACGCAGTATTTT.

This clonotype turned up a few times. This chain joins TRBV4-2 and TRBJ1-1; D is possibly TRBD1 (5 bases). This CDR3 is 14 amino acids long. Trimming cost V 0 bases and J 5 bases, with 10 bases left between them. The V gene's germline CDR1 is LGHNA and CDR2 YNFKEQ. DNA of the CDR3: TGTGCCAGCAGCCAAGAGATTAGGGGTACTGAAGCTTTCTTT. Its translation: CASSQEIRGTEAFF.

This clonotype has a count of ten or more. In nucleotides, the CDR3 is TGTGCCAGCAGCCCCGACAGGGGCCTTGGGACCGGGGAGCTGTTTTTT. Translated: CASSPDRGLGTGELFF. This sequence joins TRBV7-9 and TRBJ2-2, with TRBD1 matching over 8 bases. Trimming cost V 5 bases and J 5 bases; bases outside gene matches: 10. Germline V lookup: CDR1 SEHNR, CDR2 FQNEAQ (reference sequence). This CDR3 has 16 residues.

This clonotype was seen a handful of times. CDR3 residues: CATSGFPNYEQYV. CDR3 sequence (DNA): TGTGCCACCAGCGGCTTCCCCAACTACGAGCAGTACGTC. The chain couples TRBV15 to TRBJ2-7; D is unclear. Germline values: CDR1 LNHNV, CDR2 YYDKDF (reference sequence). Trimming took off 5 bases at V and 3 bases at J, with 11 bases between the two ends. The CDR3 consists of 13 residues.

Many counts were recorded for this clonotype. This rearrangement joins TRBV6-2 or TRBV6-3 to TRBJ1-5; D not certain. CDR1 and CDR2 from the germline V gene are MNHEY and SVGEGT. There are 14 residues in the CDR3. Trimming removed 5 bases at V and 5 bases at J, with 13 bases between. CDR3 region: CASSNDLFYQPQHF. The DNA for the CDR3 is TGTGCCAGCAGTAACGATCTATTCTATCAGCCCCAGCATTTT.

This clonotype was seen repeatedly, ten times or more. The genes are TRBV29-1 and TRBJ2-2; 7 bases are a match to TRBD1. This CDR3 contains 14 residues. Looked up from germline, CDR1 is SQVTM and CDR2 is ANQGSEA. Losses at the gene ends were 2 bases for V and 4 bases for J; bases not matched to a gene: 4. DNA of the CDR3: TGCAGCGTTGAAAAGGGGGCCGGCACCGGGGAGCTGTTTTTT. Translation: CSVEKGAGTGELFF.

A remark on this clonotype: This could be a read error, since a much larger clone is one nucleotide away. This chain joins TRBV7-3 and TRBJ1-1; D call uncertain. This CDR3 contains 13 residues. Trimming stripped 4 bases from V and 1 base from J, with 7 bases between. In germline, CDR1 is SGHTA, CDR2 FQGTGA. The CDR3 is CASSSIANTEAFF. The CDR3 DNA is TGTGCCAGCAGCTCGATAGCGAACACTGAAGCTTTCTTT.

This clonotype has only a few counts. The chain carries TRBV9 and TRBJ2-1; D is possibly TRBD1 or TRBD2 (5 bases each). The ends were cut back, 3 bases at V and 5 bases at J, with 18 bases in the middle. This CDR3 contains 16 residues. The V gene's germline CDR1 is SGDLS and CDR2 YYNGEE. The CDR3 is CASSDPRDGVHNEQFF. The CDR3 nucleotides are TGTGCCAGCAGCGACCCCCGGGACGGAGTACACAATGAGCAGTTCTTC.

The sample holds a few counts of this clonotype. This rearrangement joins TRBV6-2 or TRBV6-3 to TRBJ2-7; TRBD2 might be the D (6 bases). The CDR3 runs to 12 residues. The germline CDR1 and CDR2 sequences are MNHEY and SVGEGT. V lost 4 bases to trimming and J lost 7 bases, with 11 bases between them. CDR3 in DNA: TGTGCCAGCAGTTGGGGACGGGGGGAGCAGTACGTC. It specifies CASSWGRGEQYV.

There are many counts of this clonotype. The J gene is TRBJ1-1, the V gene TRBV20-1, with D uncertain. Germline-derived CDR1 and CDR2 are DFQATT and SNEGSKA (reference sequence). The CDR3 is made up of 13 amino acids. Trimming shortened V by 2 bases and J by 5 bases, and 12 bases separated the two germline ends. The CDR3 protein is CSARPQTGTEAFF. The CDR3 region has the DNA TGCAGTGCTAGACCGCAGACGGGAACTGAAGCTTTCTTT.

This clonotype was observed many times. The chain uses TRBV9 and TRBJ2-5, with D perhaps TRBD1 or TRBD2 (5 bases each). Looked up from germline, CDR1 is SGDLS and CDR2 is YYNGEE. The CDR3 length is 11 residues. V lost 0 bases, J lost 10 bases, and 7 bases lay in between. As DNA, the CDR3 is TGTGCCAGCAGCGTAGGGGGGAACCAGTACTTC. Translating gives CASSVGGNQYF.

This clonotype was seen at least ten times. V and J are TRBV7-2 and TRBJ2-2; TRBD1 agrees at 8 bases. The V segment lost 8 bases and the J segment 3 bases; nucleotides outside the gene matches: 5. The CDR3 consists of 14 residues. The germline V gene encodes CDR1 SGHTA and CDR2 FQGNSA. In DNA, the CDR3 is TGTGCCAGCTTCGGACAGGGAGACACCGGGGAGCTGTTTTTT. It specifies CASFGQGDTGELFF.

This clonotype was recorded at least ten times. The chain recombines TRBV14 with TRBJ2-7; D might be TRBD1 (5 bases). The germline V gene encodes CDR1 SGHDN and CDR2 FVKESK. The CDR3 spans 14 residues. Trimming took 0 bases from V and 6 from J, leaving 12 bases between them. The CDR3 DNA follows: TGTGCCAGCAGCCAAGATTACAAGGGGCTCGAGCAGTACTTC. Protein product: CASSQDYKGLEQYF.

This clonotype was observed at least ten times. The chain couples TRBV4-3 to TRBJ2-1; D is undetermined. Germline V lookup: CDR1 LGHNA, CDR2 YSLEER. The CDR3 runs to 17 residues. Trimming left V 2 bases short and J 0 bases short, with 14 bases between. The CDR3 DNA sequence: TGCGCCAGCAGCCAAACATCATATGGCAGCTCCTACAATGAGCAGTTCTTC. This sequence encodes CASSQTSYGSSYNEQFF.

This clonotype has ten or more counts. The gene calls are TRBV6-2 or TRBV6-3 and TRBJ2-1; D is perhaps TRBD1 (5 bases). The germline gives CDR1 MNHEY, CDR2 SVGEGT. V was shortened by 7 bases and J by 0 bases, with 10 bases between the two germline ends. This CDR3 has 14 amino acids. The CDR3: CASTPGPSYNEQFF. CDR3 in DNA: TGTGCCAGCACCCCAGGGCCCTCCTACAATGAGCAGTTCTTC.

This clonotype was seen at least ten times. The J gene is TRBJ2-1, the V gene TRBV6-5; 16 bases are a match to TRBD2. Germline V gives CDR1 MNHEY, CDR2 SVGAGI. With 0 bases clipped from V and 1 base from J, the junction kept 9 bases outside the gene matches. The CDR3 length is 21 residues. This chain's CDR3 is CASSYSIGVGLAGGSYNEQFF. The CDR3 DNA reads as TGTGCCAGCAGTTACTCGATCGGGGTGGGACTAGCGGGGGGGTCCTACAATGAGCAGTTCTTC.

This clonotype was recorded at least ten times. The gene calls are TRBV4-1 and TRBJ2-2; D may match TRBD1 or TRBD2 (5 bases each). Trimming left V 2 bases short and J 2 bases short, with 15 bases between. The CDR3 runs 17 residues. The germline V gene has CDR1 MGHRA and CDR2 YSYEKL. CDR3 DNA: TGCGCCAGCAGCCAACCACCGGGACCCCAAAACACCGGGGAGCTGTTTTTT. This gives the protein CASSQPPGPQNTGELFF.

In this sample, this clonotype turned up many times. A read error may account for a junction end that differs from germline. The chain couples TRBV3-1 to TRBJ1-1; D gene ambiguous. This CDR3 has 13 amino acids. CDR1 LGHDT and CDR2 YNNKEL come from the germline V gene (reference sequence). CDR3 region: CASSQGRNTEAFF. The CDR3 DNA reads TGCGCCAGCAGCCAAGGACGGAACACTGAAGCTTTCTTT.

This clonotype was observed many times. V and J are TRBV20-1 and TRBJ2-7; the D is unclear. Germline V lookup: CDR1 DFQATT, CDR2 SNEGSKA (reference sequence). CDR3 length equals 11 residues. The germline V and J ends were trimmed by 3 bases and 6 bases, with 9 bases remaining between them. CDR3 sequence: CSASEVFEQYF. The CDR3 bases are TGCAGTGCTAGTGAGGTTTTCGAGCAGTACTTC.

This clonotype occurred many times. CDR3 bases: TGTGCCAGCCGTGAGCCCGCTAAGGAGCAGTACGTC. Amino acid sequence: CASREPAKEQYV. The chain recombines TRBV6-1 with TRBJ2-7; D gene unclear. CDR1 is MNHNS, CDR2 SASEGT, per germline. The CDR3 runs to 12 residues.

This clonotype came up many times. This chain joins TRBV28 and TRBJ2-2; a weak D match, TRBD1 (6 bases). The CDR3 runs to 15 residues. V was cut by 5 bases and J by 4 bases, with 14 bases left in between. Germline V gene data show CDR1 as MDHEN and CDR2 as SYDVKM. The CDR3: CASSRVGGLTGELFF. The CDR3 DNA follows: TGTGCCAGCAGTAGAGTTGGGGGCCTCACCGGGGAGCTGTTTTTT.

This clonotype came up a few times. The genes are TRBV7-9 and TRBJ2-3; 9 nucleotides align to TRBD1. V lost 1 base, J lost 4 bases, and 3 bases stayed unmatched. This CDR3 spans 15 amino acids. Germline loops: CDR1 SEHNR, CDR2 FQNEAQ (reference sequence). CDR3: CASSLVGQGPDTQYF. CDR3 DNA: TGTGCCAGCAGCTTAGTCGGACAGGGGCCAGATACGCAGTATTTT.